The source of this T cell receptor beta chain is a study of blood T cell repertoires in COVID-19. Study-level background: Acute and convalescent COVID-19 specimens originated in the United States, Italy and Spain.

Libraries were prepared by immunoSEQ multiplex PCR; TCRdb keeps only in-frame clonotypes and omits some of them. The data show over 150,000 clones, approximately 85% seen once. V was trimmed by 3 bases and J by 7 bases, leaving 10 bases between them. The CDR3 contains 14 residues. The germline V gene encodes CDR1 MNHEY and CDR2 SMNVEV (reference sequence). This study enrolled people aged about 18 to 90 from about 26 US geographic areas. The sample taken for sequencing was PBMCs or T cells enriched from blood (not recorded which). The chain has TRBV27 and TRBJ1-6, with D tentatively TRBD1 (6 bases). The receptor's source is a man between 35 and 55 years old who had recovered from COVID-19. This CDR3 reads CASSLDRVNSPLHF. The CDR3, as DNA: TGTGCCAGCAGTTTGGACAGAGTAAATTCACCCCTCCACTTT.